This T cell receptor beta chain was observed in a study of blood T cells in healthy people across ages (dated by TCRdb to the mid-2010s). Some background on the complete study: Template switching captured roughly one uniquely barcoded TCR beta cDNA molecule per two T cells in model experiments. Age-related changes in TCR beta repertoire diversity were measured in the study by deep sequencing normalized with unique cDNA molecular identifiers. The donors were split into four age groups: young (average about 16 years), middle-aged (39), aged (about 56) and long-lived (roughly 77). To avoid experimental bias, donors of different ages were spread randomly across the sequencing lanes. The study analyzed two additional independent replicas of 1 million unique cDNA reads from the same blood draw for two donors, one aged 18 to 30 and one aged 80 or older.

Library generation was performed with 5' RACE. The run used an Illumina HiSeq 2500. A second roughly 7 to 12 cycle PCR used a sample-barcoded 5' primer and a J-beta primer mix. A unique molecular identifier was introduced onto each TCR beta cDNA molecule by a template-switch 5' adaptor carrying 12 random nucleotides. Each sample yielded at least 2.5 million CDR3-containing paired-end reads. First-strand cDNA synthesis was performed from all RNA using the Mint cDNA synthesis kit, with priming by a TRBC-specific oligonucleotide. Following uracil-DNA glycosylase treatment, all cDNA underwent a first 18-cycle PCR with the universal primers M1SS and BC2_uni_R. The paper's processing steps were these. For normalization, 1 million high-quality reads, each with a distinct molecular identifier, were randomly selected from each sample. Instead of being binned into consensus sequences, reads that shared molecular identifiers were thrown out. CDR3 identification, clonotype clustering and error correction used MiTCR with a Q25 quality threshold and the strictest error-elimination algorithm. A nonparametric unseen species model with Euler transformation was used to estimate lower-bound total TCR beta diversity. TCRdb trimmed public reads at Q25 via fastp, called clones via MiXCR and kept in-frame beta chains. Identical CDR3 protein sequences are pooled into one entry, listed with their most common genes and DNA. V and J calls and clone size were set by TCRdb, not the authors. The sample includes approximately 940,000 distinct CDR3 sequences, with approximately 49% observed a single time. The ten largest clones capture about an eighth of the sample.

V is clipped by 2 bases and J by 3 bases, and the sequence between their germline boundaries is 17 bases long. Inclusive of the bounding cysteine and phenylalanine, the CDR3 is 16 residues long. The DNA shown is the 48-base CDR3, in frame from base 1. For CDR1 and CDR2, the germline V gene lists SGHDN and FVKESK. The 40 or so donors, aged about 6 to 95 years, were systemically healthy Caucasian individuals from Russia. Roughly 9.5 milliliters of peripheral blood were drawn from each donor into EDTA-treated Vacutainer tubes. PBMCs were isolated by Ficoll-Paque density-gradient centrifugation, with at least 6 million obtained per sample. Total RNA, at least 6 micrograms per sample, was extracted from PBMCs with Trizol reagent. For every donor, an aliquot of PBMCs went through flow cytometry to measure the percentages of naive CD45RAhigh/CD27high T cells. Study-level results and caveats: As age increased, observed TCR beta diversity per million T cells dropped in a roughly linear way, and a significant reduction was already evident by age roughly 40. Total diversity estimates from one million sequenced T cells were considered lower bounds and underestimates. The percentage of naive T cells measured by flow cytometry correlated strongly with observed TCR beta diversity. Donor CMV infection status was unknown, potentially confounding age-related changes in expanded clonotypes. Compared with the aged group, the long-lived group had more naive CD4+ T cells, fewer expanded clones and increased TCR diversity, a pattern suggesting age selection. Conclusive comparison of naive and antigen-experienced compartments was prevented by the profiling of bulk unsorted PBMCs.

Turning to this clonotype: The antigen it recognizes is unknown. No clone much larger than this one lies a single base away; base qualities are absent.

The chain uses TRBV14 and TRBJ2-7; the D region possibly corresponds to TRBD1 (5 bases align). The source is a man under 40 in good health. The sequenced material came from blood. The CDR3 reads CASSQFGANRYYEQYF. At the DNA level, the sequence is TGTGCCAGCAGCCAATTTGGGGCTAATAGGTACTACGAGCAGTACTTC.